Each of the 19 T cell receptor beta chains below was sequenced from the same sample in a study of T cells after yellow fever vaccination. TCRdb reprocessed the 5' RACE reads with MiXCR, giving one entry per CDR3 protein. This table has about 320,000 distinct CDR3 sequences, about 10% appearing once. The sequencing here drew on CD4+ T cells sorted from PBMCs, taken 45 days after the yellow fever booster vaccination. These receptors were taken from a man between 18 and 29 years old who received the YFV17D yellow fever vaccine.

This chain joins TRBV6-5 and TRBJ2-3; TRBD1 might be the D (8 bases). The germline V and J ends were trimmed by 5 bases and 5 bases, with 17 bases remaining between them. Germline V CDR1 and CDR2: MNHEY, SVGAGI. CDR3 size: 15 residues. The CDR3 DNA reads as TGTGCCAGCAGTGAAGAACAGGGGGGGAAAGATACGCAGTATTTT. The encoded protein is CASSEEQGGKDTQYF.

The V and J genes are TRBV5-1 and TRBJ1-5, with D possibly being TRBD1 (6 bases). V lost 3 bases and J lost 0, with 10 bases in between. The CDR3 contains 15 residues. Germline CDR1 and CDR2: SGHRS and YFSETQ. The CDR3 loop reads CASSSGTNSNQPQHF. The CDR3 region has the DNA TGCGCCAGCAGCTCGGGGACAAATAGCAATCAGCCCCAGCATTTT. Full variable domain (remainder filled in from reference TRBV5-1 and TRBJ1-5): KAGVTQTPRYLIKTRGQQVTLSCSPISGHRSVSWYQQTPGQGLQFLFEYFSETQRNKGNFPGRFSGRQFSNSRSEMNVSTLELGDSALYLCASSSGTNSNQPQHFGDGTRLSIL.

In this sample, this clonotype turned up a few times. The chain has TRBV18 and TRBJ1-2, with unresolved D. The CDR3 has 14 amino acids. The germline gives CDR1 KGHSH, CDR2 LQKENI. Trimming shortened V by 2 bases and J by 4 bases, and 11 bases separated the two germline ends. CDR3 in DNA: TGTGCCAGCTCACCAGGGGATCCCCTCTATGGCTACACCTTC. This gives the protein CASSPGDPLYGYTF.

The sample holds many counts of this clonotype. The rearrangement joins TRBV7-8 to TRBJ2-3; 10 bases agree with TRBD2. Germline-derived CDR1 and CDR2 are SGHVS and FQNEAQ. The CDR3 covers 16 residues. The V and J ends lost 6 bases and 1 base, in that order; junction bases with no gene match: 7. The CDR3 region is CASRPGTSERTDTQYF. For the CDR3, the DNA is TGTGCCAGCAGACCCGGGACTAGCGAACGCACAGATACGCAGTATTTT.

In this sample, this clonotype turned up many times. J is TRBJ2-1 and V is TRBV20-1; D possibly corresponds to TRBD2 (7 bases). Trimming shortened V by 6 bases and J by 9 bases, and 12 bases separated the two germline ends. Per germline, CDR1 DFQATT and CDR2 SNEGSKA (reference sequence). The CDR3 length is 11 residues. The CDR3 protein is CSAGGPGEQFF. CDR3 nucleotides: TGCAGTGCGGGGGGGCCGGGTGAGCAGTTCTTC.

This chain uses TRBV2 with TRBJ1-1; D is undetermined. Germline V lookup: CDR1 SNHLY, CDR2 FYNNEI. Deletions cut 6 bases from V and 5 bases from J, with 13 bases between. CDR3 length equals 13 residues. The CDR3 spells CASSAGRDTEAFF. The CDR3 DNA reads as TGTGCCAGCAGCGCCGGTAGGGATACTGAAGCTTTCTTT.

The sample holds a few counts of this clonotype. V and J are TRBV6-6 and TRBJ1-1, with D possibly being TRBD1 (5 bases). The CDR3 has 13 residues. Looked up from germline, CDR1 is MNHNY and CDR2 is SVGAGI (reference sequence). V lost 6 bases to trimming and J lost 4 bases, with 12 bases between them. CDR3 amino acids: CASSRIGGTEAFF. DNA of the CDR3: TGTGCCAGCAGCCGCATTGGGGGCACTGAAGCTTTCTTT.

The chain is built from TRBV3-1 and TRBJ2-1; D may be TRBD1 (5 bases). V was pared by 3 bases and J by 12 bases, with 12 bases between. In germline, CDR1 is LGHDT, CDR2 YNNKEL (reference sequence). The CDR3 is 12 amino acids. CDR3 sequence: CASSQGPGVQFF. Here the CDR3 DNA reads TGTGCCAGCAGCCAGGGGCCGGGTGTGCAGTTCTTC.

This clonotype was seen only a few times. This rearrangement joins TRBV18 to TRBJ2-3; D is perhaps TRBD2 (5 bases). Germline CDR1 reads KGHSH; CDR2 reads LQKENI. Trimming left V 3 bases short and J 4 bases short, with 17 bases between. This CDR3 is 16 amino acids long. The CDR3 protein is CASSPQRILNSDTQYF. Here the CDR3 DNA reads TGTGCCAGCTCACCCCAGCGGATCTTAAATTCAGATACGCAGTATTTT.

There are many counts of this clonotype. The chain carries TRBV29-1 and TRBJ2-5, with D perhaps matching TRBD2 (5 bases). CDR1 SQVTM and CDR2 ANQGSEA come from the germline V gene. This CDR3 contains 14 residues. The V end was cut by 5 bases, the J end by 5 bases, with 18 bases between. In DNA, the CDR3 is TGCAGCGTTAAAAGCCGCGATCGAGGGGAGACCCAGTACTTC. This gives the protein CSVKSRDRGETQYF.

The chain joins TRBV5-6 to TRBJ2-3, with 9 bases fitting TRBD2. Trimming removed 10 bases from V and 4 bases from J; junction bases left unmatched: 7. Germline V gene lookup returns CDR1 SGHDT and CDR2 YYEEEE. This CDR3 has 13 amino acids. The CDR3 region has the DNA TGTGCCGTACAGGAGCGGGGGGCAGATACGCAGTATTTT. Protein product: CAVQERGADTQYF.

A few counts support this clonotype. J is TRBJ1-5 and V is TRBV12-5; 8 nucleotides line up with TRBD1. This CDR3 spans 18 amino acids. J lost 0 bases, V lost 0 bases, and 7 bases had no gene match. Germline CDR1 LGHNT, CDR2 FRNRAP. The CDR3 region has the DNA TGTGCTAGTGGTTTGGTATTAACAGGGGGGTATAGCAATCAGCCCCAGCATTTT. Protein: CASGLVLTGGYSNQPQHF.

This clonotype was detected a few times. The chain couples TRBV7-9 to TRBJ1-1; D unresolved. Germline V gives CDR1 SEHNR, CDR2 FQNEAQ (reference sequence). The germline V and J ends were trimmed by 5 bases and 6 bases, with 22 bases remaining between them. This CDR3 has 16 residues. Written as DNA, the CDR3 is TGTGCCAGCAGCACTCCGATAGGAACCCTCCTTCCTGAAGCTTTCTTT. This sequence encodes CASSTPIGTLLPEAFF.

The chain is built from TRBV6-6 and TRBJ2-6; no reliable D call. CDR3 length equals 14 residues. V was pared by 10 bases and J by 0 bases, with 10 bases between. Looked up from germline, CDR1 is MNHNY and CDR2 is SVGAGI (reference sequence). The chain's CDR3 is CAIKTVSGANVLTF. CDR3 nucleotide sequence: TGTGCCATCAAAACAGTCTCTGGGGCCAACGTCCTGACTTTC.

V and J are TRBV5-1 and TRBJ1-1; no firm D call. Trimming pared 0 bases from V and 4 bases from J, leaving 16 bases between. The length of the CDR3 is 16 residues. Germline V gene lookup returns CDR1 SGHRS and CDR2 YFSETQ. CDR3 DNA sequence: TGCGCCAGCAGCTTGGTGGACCCGGGGTTGGGCACTGAAGCTTTCTTT. It yields the protein CASSLVDPGLGTEAFF.

V and J are TRBV6-5 and TRBJ1-2, with a tentative D call TRBD1 (6 bases). V gave up 2 bases and J gave up 6 bases, with 19 bases separating them. The CDR3 is 16 residues long. Per the germline V gene, CDR1 is MNHEY and CDR2 is SVGAGI. CDR3 DNA sequence: TGTGCCAGCAGTTACGGGGGAAACAGGGTTACTAATGGCTACACCTTC. Protein product: CASSYGGNRVTNGYTF.

This clonotype was picked up a small number of times. The J gene is TRBJ1-2, the V gene TRBV4-3; weak D call: TRBD1 (5 bases). The V gene lost 0 bases and the J gene lost 4 bases, with 12 bases spanning the gap. Germline CDR1 reads LGHNA; CDR2 reads YSLEER. This CDR3 has 15 amino acids. The CDR3 here is CASSQDLQDFYGYTF. CDR3 coding DNA: TGCGCCAGCAGCCAAGATTTACAGGACTTCTATGGCTACACCTTC.

The chain employs TRBV5-1 and TRBJ1-6; D remains ambiguous. Germline CDR1 SGHRS, CDR2 YFSETQ. V lost 2 bases and J 8 bases, leaving 8 bases between the germline ends. The length of the CDR3 is 13 residues. The CDR3 here is CASSFGTDSPLHF. DNA for the CDR3: TGCGCCAGCAGCTTTGGAACGGATTCACCCCTCCACTTT.

The V and J genes are TRBV9 and TRBJ1-2; a weak D match, TRBD1 (6 bases). V was clipped by 6 bases and J by 4 bases, with 19 bases between them. This CDR3 is 15 amino acids long. The germline V gene encodes CDR1 SGDLS and CDR2 YYNGEE. The CDR3 nucleotides are TGTGCCAGCACTCCGGGGGGGCCACAGGCCTATGGCTACACCTTC. Protein product: CASTPGGPQAYGYTF. Full variable domain (outside the CDR3, taken from reference TRBV9 and TRBJ1-2): DSGVTQTPKHLITATGQRVTLRCSPRSGDLSVYWYQQSLDQGLQFLIQYYNGEERAKGNILERFSAQQFPDLHSELNLSSLELGDSALYFCASTPGGPQAYGYTFGSGTRLTVV.